This TCR beta chain emerged from a study of cytomegalovirus exposure and HLA in healthy donors. PCR was performed using 60 Vbeta and 13 Jbeta primers. TCRdb's copy holds only in-frame clones and misses some; the assay was immunoSEQ multiplex PCR. The sample has approximately 150,000 clones; about four fifths are singletons. The CDR3 extends over 16 amino acids. With V trimmed by 0 bases and J by 0 bases, 6 bases remained unmatched. Germline V gene lookup returns CDR1 SGHRS and CDR2 YFSETQ. Note on this clone: The antigen is undetermined.

Study observations and caveats: Reports showed the classifier diagnosing cytomegalovirus status with high specificity and sensitivity.

The J gene is TRBJ2-7, the V gene TRBV5-1, with 7 bases matching TRBD1. Sequencing input: PBMCs. This sequence originates from a man aged 25-45 years in good health and CMV-seropositive. The CDR3 here is CASSLDPGTASYEQYF. The CDR3 DNA reads TGCGCCAGCAGCTTGGATCCGGGGACAGCCTCCTACGAGCAGTACTTC.